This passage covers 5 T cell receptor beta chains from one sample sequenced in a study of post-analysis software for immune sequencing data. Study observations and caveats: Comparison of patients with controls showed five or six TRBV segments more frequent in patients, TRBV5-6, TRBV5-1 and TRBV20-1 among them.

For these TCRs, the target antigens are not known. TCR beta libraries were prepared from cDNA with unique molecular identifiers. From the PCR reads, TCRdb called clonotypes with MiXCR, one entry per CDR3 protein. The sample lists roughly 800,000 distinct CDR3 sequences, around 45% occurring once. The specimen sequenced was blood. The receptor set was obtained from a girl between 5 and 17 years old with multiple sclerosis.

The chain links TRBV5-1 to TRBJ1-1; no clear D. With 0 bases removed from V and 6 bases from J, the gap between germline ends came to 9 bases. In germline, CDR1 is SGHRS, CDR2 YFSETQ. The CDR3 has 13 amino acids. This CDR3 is CASSLGEGPEAFF. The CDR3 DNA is TGCGCCAGCAGCTTGGGGGAAGGGCCTGAAGCTTTCTTT.

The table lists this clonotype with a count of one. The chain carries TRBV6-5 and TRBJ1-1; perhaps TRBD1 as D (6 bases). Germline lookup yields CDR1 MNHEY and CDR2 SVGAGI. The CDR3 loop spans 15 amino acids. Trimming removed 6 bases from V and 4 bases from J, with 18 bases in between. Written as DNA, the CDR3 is TGTGCCAGCAGATACGTGGGGGCCCCTTCCACTGAAGCTTTCTTT. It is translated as CASRYVGAPSTEAFF.

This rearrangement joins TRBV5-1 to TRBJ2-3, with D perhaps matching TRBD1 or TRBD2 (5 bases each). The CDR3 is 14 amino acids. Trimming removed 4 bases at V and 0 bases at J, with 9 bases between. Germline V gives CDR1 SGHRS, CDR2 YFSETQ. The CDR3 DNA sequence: TGCGCCAGCAGCCGGGACGGAAGCACAGATACGCAGTATTTT. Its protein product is CASSRDGSTDTQYF.

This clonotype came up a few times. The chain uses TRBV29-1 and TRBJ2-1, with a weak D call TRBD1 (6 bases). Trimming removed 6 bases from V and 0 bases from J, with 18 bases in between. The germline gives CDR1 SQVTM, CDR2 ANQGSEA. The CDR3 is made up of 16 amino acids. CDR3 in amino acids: CSVTVHQGSSYNEQFF. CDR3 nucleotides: TGCAGCGTGACTGTCCATCAGGGGAGCTCCTACAATGAGCAGTTCTTC.

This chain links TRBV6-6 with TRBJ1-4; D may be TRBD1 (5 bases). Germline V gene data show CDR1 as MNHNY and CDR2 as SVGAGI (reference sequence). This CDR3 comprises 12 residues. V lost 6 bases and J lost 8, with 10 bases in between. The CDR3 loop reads CASSSGLEKLFF. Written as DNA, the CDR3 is TGTGCCAGCAGCTCAGGGTTGGAAAAACTGTTTTTT.